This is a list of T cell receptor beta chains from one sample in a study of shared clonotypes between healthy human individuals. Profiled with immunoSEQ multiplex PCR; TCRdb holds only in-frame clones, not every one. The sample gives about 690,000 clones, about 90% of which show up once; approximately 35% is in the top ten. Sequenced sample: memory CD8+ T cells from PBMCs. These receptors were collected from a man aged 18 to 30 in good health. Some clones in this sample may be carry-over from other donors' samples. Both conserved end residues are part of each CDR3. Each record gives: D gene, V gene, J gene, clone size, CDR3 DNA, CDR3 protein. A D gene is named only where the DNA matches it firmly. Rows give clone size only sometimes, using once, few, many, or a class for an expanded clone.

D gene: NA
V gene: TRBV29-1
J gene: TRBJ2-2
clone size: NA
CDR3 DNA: TGCAGCGTTGAATTACGGATAAGCGGGGAGCTGTTTTTT
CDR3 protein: CSVELRISGELFF

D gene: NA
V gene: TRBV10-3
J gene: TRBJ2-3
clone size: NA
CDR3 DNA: TGTGCCATCAGTGATCAGGGGACAGATACGCAGTATTTT
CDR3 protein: CAISDQGTDTQYF

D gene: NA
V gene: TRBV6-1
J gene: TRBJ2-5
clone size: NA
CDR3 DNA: TGTGCCAGCAGTGAAGCCGCGCCCCAAGAGACCCAGTACTTC
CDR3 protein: CASSEAAPQETQYF

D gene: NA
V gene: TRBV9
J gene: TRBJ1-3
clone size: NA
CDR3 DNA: TGTGCCAGCACCGCGGGGGCCGGAAGCTCTGGAAACACCATATATTTT
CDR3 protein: CASTAGAGSSGNTIYF

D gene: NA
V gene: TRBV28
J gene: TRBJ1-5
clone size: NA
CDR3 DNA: TGTGCCAGCACCACGGGACAAGGGGGTCACCAGCCCCAGCATTTT
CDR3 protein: CASTTGQGGHQPQHF

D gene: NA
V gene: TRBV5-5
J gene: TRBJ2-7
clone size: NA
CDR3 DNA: TGTGCCAGCAGCTCCAGTTACTTC
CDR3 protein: CASSSSYF

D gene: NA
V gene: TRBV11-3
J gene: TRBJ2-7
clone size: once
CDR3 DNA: TGTGCCAGTCACCACGGGAGTGGTTACGAGCAGTACTTC
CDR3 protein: CASHHGSGYEQYF

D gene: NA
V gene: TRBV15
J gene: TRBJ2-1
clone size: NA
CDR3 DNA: TGTGCCACCAGCAGAGATAGGGGGTTGAAGTGGGGAAATGAGCAGTTCTTC
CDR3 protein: CATSRDRGLKWGNEQFF

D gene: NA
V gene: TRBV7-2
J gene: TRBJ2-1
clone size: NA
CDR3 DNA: TGTGCCAGCAGCTCGCACCGGGGCAATGAGCAGTTCTTC
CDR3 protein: CASSSHRGNEQFF

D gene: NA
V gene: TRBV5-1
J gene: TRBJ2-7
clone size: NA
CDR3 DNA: TGCGCCAGCAGCTTTGGGGGCGCCTACGAGCAGTACTTC
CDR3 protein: CASSFGGAYEQYF

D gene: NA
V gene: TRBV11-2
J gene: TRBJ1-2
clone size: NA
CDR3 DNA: TGTGCCGGCTCGGATCAAATGGGTCCCTATGGCTACACCTTC
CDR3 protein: CAGSDQMGPYGYTF

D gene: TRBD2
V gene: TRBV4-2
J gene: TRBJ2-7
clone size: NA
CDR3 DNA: TGTGCCAGCAGCCAAGGACTAGCGGAAAGCTCCTACGAGCAGTACTTC
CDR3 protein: CASSQGLAESSYEQYF

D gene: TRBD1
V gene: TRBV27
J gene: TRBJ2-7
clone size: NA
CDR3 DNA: TGTGCCAGCAGTCTCGGGACAGACTACGAGCAGTACTTC
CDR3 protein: CASSLGTDYEQYF

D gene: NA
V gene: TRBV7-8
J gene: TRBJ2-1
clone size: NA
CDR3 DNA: TGTGCCAGCAGCTTAGCGGAGGGGAGCTCCTACAATGAGCAGTTCTTC
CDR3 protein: CASSLAEGSSYNEQFF

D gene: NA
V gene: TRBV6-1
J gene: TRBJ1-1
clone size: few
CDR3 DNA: TGTGCCAGCAGTCCCTCCTACACTGAAGCTTTCTTT
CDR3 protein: CASSPSYTEAFF

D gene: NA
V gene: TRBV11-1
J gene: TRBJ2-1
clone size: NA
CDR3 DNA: TGTGCCAGCAGCCGCCGGGACTTTGACAATGAGCAGTTCTTC
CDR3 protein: CASSRRDFDNEQFF

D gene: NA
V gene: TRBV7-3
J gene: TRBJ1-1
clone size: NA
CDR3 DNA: TGTGCCAGCAGCTTATCGGCCGGAATGAACACTGAAGCTTTCTTT
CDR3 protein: CASSLSAGMNTEAFF

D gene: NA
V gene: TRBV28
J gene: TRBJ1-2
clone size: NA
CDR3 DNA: TGTGCCAGCAGTCCGCCGGGGGCGTACTATGGCTACACCTTC
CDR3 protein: CASSPPGAYYGYTF